The TCR beta chain under discussion was sequenced for a study of beta chain features in type 1 diabetes. Findings and caveats of the study: TCRB CDR3s from Type 1 diabetes patients were moderately but significantly shorter in all four CD4+ subsets.

About this clone: Its antigen remains unidentified.

Reverse transcribing all isolated RNA meant expressed TCRB transcripts were sequenced. TCRdb's table, derived via immunoSEQ multiplex PCR, lists solely in-frame clones and lacks some. Among 150,000 to 200,000 clones listed, around 63% were seen once. V dropped 6 bases and J dropped 4 bases, with 14 bases sitting between them. Germline loops: CDR1 SGHDT, CDR2 YYEEEE. The CDR3 sequence is 13 residues long. Sorting with CD45RO/CCR7/CD25/CD127/CD95/CD27 yielded naive, central memory, regulatory and stem-like memory CD4+ cells. All sorted populations exceeded 95% purity. This clonotype was obtained from a man aged 25 to 40 with type 1 diabetes. The chain employs TRBV5-6 and TRBJ2-7; a possible D gene is TRBD2 (5 bases). Sequences were obtained from naive CD4+ T cells from blood. DNA of the CDR3: TGTGCCAGCAAGATTCTAGCTAGATACGAGCAGTACTTC. Translation gives CASKILARYEQYF.